This is a list of T cell receptor beta chains from one sample in a study of breast tumors, draining lymph nodes, adjacent tissues. A single record per CDR3 protein comes from TCRdb applying MiXCR to the multiplex PCR reads. The sample contains roughly 100,000 distinct CDR3 sequences, around 30% of which appear only once. Sequenced material: axillary lymph node tissue. Receptors originate from a female donor with breast cancer. Some clones in this sample may be carry-over from other donors' samples. Each CDR3 is given with its conserved first and last residue. The D gene is left open where the match is weak. Clone size appears in some rows only: once, few, many, or a class for an expanded clone.

J: TRBJ2-3; length: 16; size: many; D: TRBD1; V: TRBV7-9; CDR3: CASSLGQSSSTDTQYF; DNA: TGTGCCAGCAGCCTGGGACAGTCTTCTAGCACAGATACGCAGTATTTT
J: TRBJ1-2; length: 14; size: many; D: TRBD1; V: TRBV20-1; CDR3: CSASLEGQGYGYTF; DNA: TGCAGTGCTAGTTTAGAAGGACAGGGCTATGGCTACACCTTC
J: TRBJ2-1; length: 14; size: few; D: -; V: TRBV27; CDR3: CASSLSGEYNEQFF; DNA: TGTGCCAGCAGTCTCTCGGGGGAGTACAATGAGCAGTTCTTC
J: TRBJ1-5; length: 15; size: -; D: -; V: TRBV28; CDR3: CASSLFLHSNQPQHF; DNA: TGTGCCAGCAGTTTATTCCTTCACAGCAATCAGCCCCAGCATTTT
J: TRBJ2-7; length: 14; size: many; D: -; V: TRBV7-8; CDR3: CASSSTRVDYEQYF; DNA: TGTGCCAGCAGCTCTACCCGGGTCGACTACGAGCAGTACTTC
J: TRBJ1-3; length: 15; size: many; D: TRBD1; V: TRBV5-5; CDR3: CASSPRQGAGNTIYF; DNA: TGTGCCAGCAGCCCGAGACAGGGGGCTGGAAACACCATATATTTT
J: TRBJ2-5; length: 15; size: once; D: TRBD1; V: TRBV11-2; CDR3: CASSPGTALQETQYF; DNA: TGTGCCAGCAGCCCCGGGACAGCCCTACAAGAGACCCAGTACTTC
J: TRBJ1-3; length: 14; size: -; D: -; V: TRBV7-8; CDR3: CASREGLEGNTIYF; DNA: TGTGCCAGCAGAGAGGGCCTTGAGGGAAACACCATATATTTT
J: TRBJ2-3; length: 13; size: many; D: -; V: TRBV29-1; CDR3: CSVDQWDTDTQYF; DNA: TGCAGCGTTGACCAGTGGGATACAGATACGCAGTATTTT
J: TRBJ2-3; length: 13; size: -; D: -; V: TRBV6-5; CDR3: CASSYSGTDTQYF; DNA: TGTGCCAGCAGTTATAGCGGCACAGATACGCAGTATTTT
J: TRBJ2-2; length: 19; size: -; D: -; V: TRBV12-3/TRBV12-4; CDR3: CASRAWGRSSGLNTGELFF; DNA: TGTGCCAGCAGGGCCTGGGGGCGGTCTAGCGGTTTGAACACCGGGGAGCTGTTTTTT
J: TRBJ1-5; length: 15; size: many; D: -; V: TRBV6-6; CDR3: CASSSRTASNQPQHF; DNA: TGTGCCAGCAGTTCAAGGACAGCTAGCAATCAGCCCCAGCATTTT
J: TRBJ2-5; length: 16; size: many; D: -; V: TRBV11-2; CDR3: CASSSRGLADGETQYF; DNA: TGTGCCAGCAGCTCACGGGGGCTAGCGGATGGAGAGACCCAGTACTTC
J: TRBJ2-7; length: 16; size: many; D: TRBD2; V: TRBV20-1; CDR3: CSARELGTSGSYEQYF; DNA: TGCAGTGCTAGAGAATTAGGGACTAGCGGGAGCTACGAGCAGTACTTC
J: TRBJ2-1; length: 16; size: many; D: TRBD1; V: TRBV20-1; CDR3: CSARDEGQGSYNEQFF; DNA: TGCAGTGCTAGAGATGAGGGACAGGGGTCCTACAATGAGCAGTTCTTC
J: TRBJ2-6; length: 14; size: -; D: -; V: TRBV27; CDR3: CASSLMSGANVLTF; DNA: TGTGCCAGCAGTTTAATGTCTGGGGCCAACGTCCTGACTTTC
J: TRBJ2-1; length: 16; size: many; D: -; V: TRBV12-5; CDR3: CASGLVQNSLHNEQFF; DNA: TGTGCTAGTGGTTTGGTACAAAACTCCCTTCACAATGAGCAGTTCTTC
J: TRBJ1-6; length: 12; size: -; D: -; V: TRBV6-2/TRBV6-3; CDR3: CATWSSNSPLHF; DNA: TGTGCCACCTGGTCCTCTAATTCACCCCTCCACTTT
J: TRBJ2-1; length: 13; size: -; D: -; V: TRBV6-2/TRBV6-3; CDR3: CASSHWGYNEQFF; DNA: TGTGCCAGCAGTCACTGGGGGTACAATGAGCAGTTCTTC
J: TRBJ2-1; length: 16; size: many; D: -; V: TRBV6-6; CDR3: CASSYSGGGPGNEQFF; DNA: TGTGCCAGCAGTTACTCGGGGGGGGGCCCGGGTAATGAGCAGTTCTTC
J: TRBJ1-2; length: 13; size: many; D: -; V: TRBV9; CDR3: CASSPGDYYGYTF; DNA: TGTGCCAGCTCTCCAGGGGATTACTATGGCTACACCTTC
J: TRBJ2-3; length: 15; size: many; D: -; V: TRBV18; CDR3: CASSPAGGRTDTQYF; DNA: TGTGCCAGCTCCCCGGCTGGGGGGCGCACAGATACGCAGTATTTT
J: TRBJ2-6; length: 15; size: -; D: -; V: TRBV19; CDR3: CASRNRETGAHVLTF; DNA: TGTGCCAGTAGGAACAGGGAAACTGGGGCCCACGTCCTGACTTTC
J: TRBJ1-3; length: 16; size: -; D: -; V: TRBV15; CDR3: CATNPGGTHSGNTIYF; DNA: TGTGCCACCAACCCTGGCGGCACTCACTCTGGAAACACCATATATTTT
J: TRBJ2-7; length: 14; size: many; D: -; V: TRBV24-1; CDR3: CATSDPGQSYEQYF; DNA: TGTGCCACCAGTGATCCCGGACAGAGCTACGAGCAGTACTTC
J: TRBJ1-2; length: 13; size: -; D: -; V: TRBV11-1; CDR3: CASSLGLNYGYTF; DNA: TGTGCCAGCAGCTTGGGACTTAACTATGGCTACACCTTC
J: TRBJ2-1; length: 15; size: many; D: -; V: TRBV7-2; CDR3: CASSLGGVRGHEQFF; DNA: TGTGCCAGCAGCTTAGGAGGTGTTCGGGGGCATGAGCAGTTCTTC
J: TRBJ1-3; length: 14; size: -; D: -; V: TRBV7-2; CDR3: CASSSPGSGNTIYF; DNA: TGTGCCAGCAGCTCCCCGGGCTCTGGAAACACCATATATTTT
J: TRBJ2-1; length: 12; size: many; D: -; V: TRBV28; CDR3: CASSGPSNEQFF; DNA: TGTGCCAGCAGTGGGCCAAGCAATGAGCAGTTCTTC
J: TRBJ1-4; length: 14; size: many; D: -; V: TRBV12-5; CDR3: CASGLVGVNEKLFF; DNA: TGTGCTAGTGGTTTGGTTGGGGTGAATGAAAAACTGTTTTTT
J: TRBJ2-1; length: 12; size: many; D: -; V: TRBV2; CDR3: CASSGADNEQFF; DNA: TGTGCCAGCAGTGGGGCCGACAATGAGCAGTTCTTC
J: TRBJ2-7; length: 14; size: many; D: -; V: TRBV28; CDR3: CASSRPLLGYEQYF; DNA: TGTGCCAGCAGCAGGCCCCTTCTCGGGTACGAGCAGTACTTC
J: TRBJ1-6; length: 14; size: many; D: TRBD1; V: TRBV5-4; CDR3: CASRLGQANSPLHF; DNA: TGTGCCAGCAGACTGGGACAGGCAAATTCACCCCTCCACTTT
J: TRBJ2-7; length: 14; size: many; D: -; V: TRBV6-5; CDR3: CASSHRERPYEQYF; DNA: TGTGCCAGCAGTCACCGGGAGAGGCCCTACGAGCAGTACTTC
J: TRBJ1-5; length: 14; size: -; D: -; V: TRBV10-1; CDR3: CASSDGGVNQPQHF; DNA: TGCGCCAGCAGTGACGGGGGGGTCAATCAGCCCCAGCATTTT
J: TRBJ2-7; length: 13; size: -; D: TRBD2; V: TRBV12-3/TRBV12-4; CDR3: CASSPGGGNEQYF; DNA: TGTGCCAGCAGTCCCGGGGGGGGAAACGAGCAGTACTTC
J: TRBJ2-5; length: 15; size: many; D: -; V: TRBV7-9; CDR3: CASSHRDKSQETQYF; DNA: TGTGCCAGCAGCCACCGGGACAAAAGTCAAGAGACCCAGTACTTC
J: TRBJ2-7; length: 17; size: many; D: TRBD1; V: TRBV5-5; CDR3: CASSGIRGTGHYGEQYF; DNA: TGTGCCAGCAGCGGAATCCGGGGGACAGGGCATTACGGGGAGCAGTACTTC
J: TRBJ1-6; length: 15; size: many; D: -; V: TRBV6-1; CDR3: CASTGGNSYNSPLHF; DNA: TGTGCCAGCACTGGCGGTAACTCCTATAATTCACCCCTCCACTTT
J: TRBJ2-7; length: 14; size: many; D: TRBD2; V: TRBV20-1; CDR3: CSAKGLAGAYEQYF; DNA: TGCAGTGCTAAGGGACTAGCGGGAGCCTACGAGCAGTACTTC
J: TRBJ2-5; length: 11; size: -; D: -; V: TRBV20-1; CDR3: CSAPKRETQYF; DNA: TGCAGTGCCCCTAAGCGGGAGACCCAGTACTTC
J: TRBJ2-7; length: 19; size: many; D: TRBD2; V: TRBV7-2; CDR3: CASGFGTSGRAERPYEQYF; DNA: TGTGCCAGCGGGTTCGGGACTAGCGGGAGGGCCGAGCGCCCGTACGAGCAGTACTTC